A single sample gave rise to the 25 T cell receptor beta chains below, sequenced in a study of response to subunit inactivated influenza vaccine. TCRdb re-derived calls from the RT-PCR reads in MiXCR, one entry per CDR3 protein. The sample has around 710,000 distinct CDR3 sequences; approximately 15% are singletons. The source was PBMCs from blood, collected around 14 days before vaccination. Source of these receptors: a man aged 45-65 years who received an inactivated influenza vaccine.

This clonotype was detected a few times. The chain employs TRBV5-1 and TRBJ2-1; 11 bases match TRBD2. Per germline, CDR1 SGHRS and CDR2 YFSETQ. The CDR3 length is 16 residues. V trimming: 4 bases; J trimming: 5 bases; junction bases outside the gene matches: 8. The CDR3 sequence: CASSAELAGANNEQFF. As DNA, the CDR3 is TGCGCCAGCAGCGCCGAACTAGCGGGAGCCAACAATGAGCAGTTCTTC.

The V gene is TRBV4-1, the J gene TRBJ2-3; 8 nucleotides align to TRBD2. Germline-derived CDR1 and CDR2 are MGHRA and YSYEKL. Trimming at V came to 1 base and at J to 2 bases, leaving 11 bases not matched to a gene. The CDR3 contains 18 residues. The CDR3 DNA reads TGCGCCAGCAGCCAAGGAAGTCAAGCGGGAGTTAACACAGATACGCAGTATTTT. Its translation is CASSQGSQAGVNTDTQYF.

This clonotype came up a few times. J is TRBJ1-2 and V is TRBV4-3; possibly TRBD1 for D (5 bases). The CDR3 spans 17 residues. Germline V gene sequence: CDR1 LGHNA, CDR2 YSLEER. V lost 0 bases and J lost 3, with 17 bases in between. CDR3 nucleotides: TGCGCCAGCAGCCAAGATTGGGGGACCGGATATGACTATGGCTACACCTTC. As protein: CASSQDWGTGYDYGYTF.

The CDR3 loop reads CASSQGRGTQYF. CDR3 DNA: TGTGCCAGCAGCCAAGGTCGGGGGACCCAGTACTTC. The gene calls are TRBV14 and TRBJ2-5; D possibly corresponds to TRBD2 (5 bases). Trimming removed 1 base from V and 7 bases from J, with 7 bases in between. Germline loops: CDR1 SGHDN, CDR2 FVKESK. The CDR3 is 12 amino acids.

A few counts support this clonotype. The J gene is TRBJ1-4, the V gene TRBV30; no clear D gene. The CDR3 extends over 14 amino acids. Trimming cost V 0 bases and J 0 bases, with 5 bases left between them. CDR1 and CDR2 (germline): GTSNPN, SVGIG (reference sequence). CDR3 nucleotide sequence: TGTGCCTGGAGTGTGAGGGCAACTAATGAAAAACTGTTTTTT. It encodes CAWSVRATNEKLFF.

The chain couples TRBV6-6 to TRBJ2-1; the D is unclear. The CDR3 is 12 amino acids. V lost 6 bases and J 8 bases, leaving 11 bases between the germline ends. The V gene's germline CDR1 is MNHNY and CDR2 SVGAGI (reference sequence). CDR3 nucleotides: TGTGCCAGCAGCACCCTTAGAGATGAGCAGTTCTTC. This encodes CASSTLRDEQFF.

V and J are TRBV24-1 and TRBJ2-6; D is unclear. This CDR3 is built from 16 residues. CDR1 is KGHDR, CDR2 SFDVKD, per germline. Trimming pared 1 base from V and 0 bases from J, leaving 6 bases between. CDR3 loop: CATSDLSRSGANVLTF. CDR3 bases: TGTGCCACCAGTGATTTATCCCGCTCTGGGGCCAACGTCCTGACTTTC.

The chain is built from TRBV4-3 and TRBJ2-7; unclear D gene. This CDR3 has 14 residues. Trimming shortened V by 1 base and J by 8 bases, and 15 bases separated the two germline ends. Germline CDR1 is LGHNA and CDR2 is YSLEER. In DNA form, the CDR3 reads TGCGCCAGCAGCCAAGGGACCCTGGATCGGCAGCAGTACTTC. It specifies CASSQGTLDRQQYF.

The chain links TRBV20-1 to TRBJ1-6; D call uncertain. Per germline, CDR1 DFQATT and CDR2 SNEGSKA (reference sequence). Trimming removed 5 bases from V and 6 bases from J, with 11 bases in between. This CDR3 spans 13 amino acids. CDR3 in DNA: TGCAGTGCTGCGAAAGGGCCTAATTCACCCCTCCACTTT. Amino acid sequence: CSAAKGPNSPLHF.

This chain connects TRBV4-2 to TRBJ1-1, with D tentatively TRBD1 (6 bases). In germline, CDR1 is LGHNA, CDR2 YNFKEQ. The CDR3 covers 16 residues. Trimming removed 3 bases at V and 1 base at J, with 15 bases between. CDR3 bases: TGTGCCAGCAGCCAGTCCCACGTACAGGGGAACACTGAAGCTTTCTTT. Protein: CASSQSHVQGNTEAFF.

This sequence joins TRBV7-2 and TRBJ2-7; D could derive from TRBD1 or TRBD2 (5 bases each). This CDR3 is built from 14 residues. Trimming took off 5 bases at V and 1 base at J, with 12 bases between the two ends. Germline CDR1 is SGHTA and CDR2 is FQGNSA. CDR3 region: CASSMGPRSYEQYF. The CDR3 nucleotides read TGTGCCAGCAGCATGGGACCGCGATCCTACGAGCAGTACTTC.

This clonotype occurred a few times. An end of the junction does not agree with germline; a read error may underlie this. J is TRBJ2-2 and V is TRBV5-1; D perhaps matches TRBD1 (6 bases). This CDR3 comprises 16 residues. Germline V gene lookup returns CDR1 SGHRS and CDR2 YFSETQ. The CDR3 DNA follows: TGCGCCAGCAGCTACCAGGACCAGGGGAACCCCGGGGAGCTGTTTTTT. Translating gives CASSYQDQGNPGELFF.

This clonotype was counted at least ten times. This sequence joins TRBV3-1 and TRBJ1-2; D unclear. Germline CDR1 is LGHDT and CDR2 is YNNKEL (reference sequence). Trimming shortened V by 1 base and J by 11 bases, and 11 bases separated the two germline ends. This CDR3 has 12 amino acids. CDR3 in DNA: TGTGCCAGCAGCCAAGGGACCGCCCGATACACCTTC. It codes for CASSQGTARYTF.

This clonotype was found a few times. The rearrangement uses TRBV5-1 and TRBJ2-1; TRBD1 matches 7 bases. Looked up from germline, CDR1 is SGHRS and CDR2 is YFSETQ. The CDR3 has 20 residues. Unmatched junction bases numbered 15, after V lost 0 bases and J lost 0 bases. The CDR3 DNA sequence: TGCGCCAGCAGCTTGGCCGGGACAGCCACAAAAAGGGGCTCCTACAATGAGCAGTTCTTC. The encoded protein is CASSLAGTATKRGSYNEQFF.

This clonotype has a count of ten or more. The rearrangement joins TRBV20-1 to TRBJ2-7; TRBD2 is a possible D gene (6 bases). V lost 6 bases, J lost 3 bases, and 12 bases lay in between. Germline assignment: CDR1 DFQATT and CDR2 SNEGSKA (reference sequence). The CDR3 contains 12 residues. CDR3 sequence (DNA): TGCAGTGCCACGACTAGTTACTACGAGCAGTACTTC. Translated: CSATTSYYEQYF.

The V and J genes are TRBV14 and TRBJ1-1, with 8 bases lining up with TRBD1. Per the germline V gene, CDR1 is SGHDN and CDR2 is FVKESK. The CDR3 spans 14 residues. J lost 7 bases, V lost 1 base, and 5 bases had no gene match. The CDR3 bases are TGTGCCAGCAGCCAAGCAGGGGGCACGGTTGAAGCTTTCTTT. It encodes CASSQAGGTVEAFF.

The V and J genes are TRBV5-1 and TRBJ1-2; D not resolved. Germline lookup yields CDR1 SGHRS and CDR2 YFSETQ. CDR3 length equals 15 residues. V was trimmed by 2 bases and J by 3 bases, leaving 14 bases between them. The CDR3 bases are TGCGCCAGCAGCTTCGGGGTTATAGCGGACTATGGCTACACCTTC. This sequence encodes CASSFGVIADYGYTF.

This clonotype was picked up a small number of times. CDR3 nucleotides: TGTGCCAGCAGTTACACAGGGGGCCGCACAGATACGCAGTATTTT. Translation gives CASSYTGGRTDTQYF. The genes are TRBV28 and TRBJ2-3, with 9 nucleotides matching TRBD1. This CDR3 comprises 15 residues. Germline V gene sequence: CDR1 MDHEN, CDR2 SYDVKM. J lost 1 base, V lost 4 bases, and 3 bases had no gene match.

This clonotype was detected only a few times. CDR3 DNA: TGTGCCTGGAGTGTATCGGTCGGCGGTAGCACAGATACGCAGTATTTT. Its translation is CAWSVSVGGSTDTQYF. The chain carries TRBV30 and TRBJ2-3; D is unclear. The V gene's germline CDR1 is GTSNPN and CDR2 SVGIG (reference sequence). With 0 bases removed from V and 0 bases from J, the gap between germline ends came to 13 bases. This CDR3 comprises 16 residues.

This clonotype has more than one count but fewer than ten. The J gene is TRBJ1-1, the V gene TRBV6-5, with 10 positions matching TRBD1. The V and J ends lost 4 bases and 4 bases, in that order; junction bases with no gene match: 6. The CDR3 is 15 amino acids. Germline loops: CDR1 MNHEY, CDR2 SVGAGI. CDR3 protein: CASSSRTGGATEAFF. In DNA, the CDR3 is TGTGCCAGCAGTTCCCGGACAGGGGGGGCCACTGAAGCTTTCTTT.

V usage is TRBV25-1 and J usage is TRBJ2-1; 9 nucleotides match TRBD1. Trimming cost V 2 bases and J 8 bases; bases outside gene matches: 10. This CDR3 is built from 16 residues. Germline CDR1 is MGHDK and CDR2 is SYGVNS. The CDR3 loop is CASSEAGTGSFDEQFF. The CDR3 DNA reads as TGTGCCAGCAGTGAAGCCGGGACAGGGAGTTTCGATGAGCAGTTCTTC.

This clonotype was counted only a few times. CDR3: CATVSGRGTDTQYF. The CDR3 DNA reads as TGTGCCACCGTTAGCGGGAGAGGCACAGATACGCAGTATTTT. This chain joins TRBV7-8 and TRBJ2-3; 9 bases are shared with TRBD2. Germline CDR1 is SGHVS and CDR2 is FQNEAQ. J lost 1 base, V lost 10 bases, and 6 bases had no gene match. The length of the CDR3 is 14 residues.

V is TRBV28 and J is TRBJ2-7; 9 bases agree with TRBD2. V shed 4 bases, J shed 0 bases, and the junction held 4 bases outside the gene matches. Germline V gene data show CDR1 as MDHEN and CDR2 as SYDVKM. This CDR3 has 15 residues. In DNA form, the CDR3 reads TGTGCCAGCAGTTCGTCTAGCGGGAACTCCTACGAGCAGTACTTC. The encoded protein is CASSSSSGNSYEQYF.

This clonotype showed up many times. This chain uses TRBV10-3 with TRBJ2-1; tentative D call: TRBD1 (6 bases). Trimming took off 7 bases at V and 0 bases at J, with 13 bases between the two ends. CDR1 is ENHRY and CDR2 is SYGVKD in the germline V gene. The CDR3 runs to 15 residues. This CDR3 is CAITPGQSSYNEQFF. For the CDR3, the DNA is TGTGCCATCACTCCGGGACAAAGCTCCTACAATGAGCAGTTCTTC.

The chain couples TRBV12-3 or TRBV12-4 to TRBJ2-1; 7 positions agree with TRBD1. Trimming took 6 bases from V and 5 from J; bases not matched to a gene: 7. This CDR3 is 14 amino acids long. The CDR3 DNA reads as TGTGCCAGCAGAGACAGGGCTTCCAACAATGAGCAGTTCTTC. Its translation is CASRDRASNNEQFF.